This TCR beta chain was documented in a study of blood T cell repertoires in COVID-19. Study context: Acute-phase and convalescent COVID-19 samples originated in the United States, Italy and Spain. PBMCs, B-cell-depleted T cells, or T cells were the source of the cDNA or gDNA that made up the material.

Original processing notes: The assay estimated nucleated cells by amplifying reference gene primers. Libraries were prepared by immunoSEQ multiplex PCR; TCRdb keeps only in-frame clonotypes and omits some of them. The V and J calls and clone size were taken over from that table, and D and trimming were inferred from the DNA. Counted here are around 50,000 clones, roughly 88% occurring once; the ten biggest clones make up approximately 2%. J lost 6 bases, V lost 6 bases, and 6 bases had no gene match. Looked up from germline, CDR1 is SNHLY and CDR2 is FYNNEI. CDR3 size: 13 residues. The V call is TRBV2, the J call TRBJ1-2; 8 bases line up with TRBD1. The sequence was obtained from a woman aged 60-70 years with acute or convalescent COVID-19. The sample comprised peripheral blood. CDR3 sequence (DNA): TGTGCCAGCAGCTTCGGACAGGGACATGGCTACACCTTC. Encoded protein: CASSFGQGHGYTF.